A single sample is the source of the 31 T cell receptor beta chains below, sequenced in a study of blood T cells in healthy people across ages. Then a second PCR, running roughly 7 to 11 cycles, was carried out with a sample-barcoded 5' primer and a J-beta primer mix. In TCRdb, the 5' RACE reads were re-called with MiXCR into one record per CDR3 protein. Found here are 710,000 or so distinct CDR3 sequences, 22% of them singletons; the top ten hold approximately 20%. Specimen: blood. The origin of the receptors is an older man in good health.

V is TRBV20-1 and J is TRBJ1-4; D may be TRBD1 (5 bases). From germline, CDR1 is DFQATT and CDR2 SNEGSKA (reference sequence). This CDR3 contains 13 residues. V was trimmed by 5 bases and J by 8 bases, leaving 15 bases between them. The CDR3: CSAETAPGEKLFF. CDR3 nucleotide sequence: TGCAGTGCTGAGACAGCTCCAGGGGAAAAACTGTTTTTT.

On this clonotype: This may come from a read error, since a much larger clone is one base off. The J gene is TRBJ1-2, the V gene TRBV24-1, with 10 positions matching TRBD1. Germline loops: CDR1 KGHDR, CDR2 SFDVKD. There are 13 residues in the CDR3. The CDR3 region has the DNA TGTGCCACCGGTGAGGCCGGGACAGGGGCATACACCTTC. Its protein is CATGEAGTGAYTF.

The chain joins TRBV20-1 to TRBJ2-1, with 10 positions matching TRBD2. The length of the CDR3 is 15 residues. With 6 bases clipped from V and 4 bases from J, the junction kept 9 bases outside the gene matches. The germline V gene has CDR1 DFQATT and CDR2 SNEGSKA (reference sequence). In DNA, the CDR3 is TGCAGTGCCCCCTGGGCTAGCGGGAGTTACAATGAGCAGTTCTTC. The encoded protein is CSAPWASGSYNEQFF.

This chain uses TRBV7-8 with TRBJ1-1, with D perhaps TRBD1 (5 bases). The length of the CDR3 is 12 residues. V lost 8 bases to trimming and J lost 7 bases, with 14 bases between them. Germline V gene data show CDR1 as SGHVS and CDR2 as FQNEAQ. Here the CDR3 DNA reads TGTGCCAGCCGGGACCAAGGTTTTGAAGCTTTCTTT. This gives the protein CASRDQGFEAFF.

The V and J genes are TRBV28 and TRBJ1-5; the D is unclear. Trimming cost V 3 bases and J 7 bases, with 13 bases left between them. The CDR3 runs 14 residues. Per germline, CDR1 MDHEN and CDR2 SYDVKM. As DNA, the CDR3 is TGTGCCAGCAGTTTTAAAGATTTATACCAGCCCCAGCATTTT. Translation gives CASSFKDLYQPQHF. Full variable domain (outside the CDR3, taken from reference TRBV28 and TRBJ1-5): DVKVTQSSRYLVKRTGEKVFLECVQDMDHENMFWYRQDPGLGLRLIYFSYDVKMKEKGDIPEGYSVSREKKERFSLILESASTNQTSMYLCASSFKDLYQPQHFGDGTRLSIL.

This chain connects TRBV10-3 to TRBJ2-1, with 10 bases lining up with TRBD2. CDR1 and CDR2 (germline): ENHRY, SYGVKD. Germline trimming cut 2 bases from V and 10 bases from J; bases unmatched to any gene: 5. The CDR3 is 14 residues long. The chain's CDR3 is CAISEASGSYEQFF. The CDR3, as DNA: TGTGCCATCAGTGAGGCTAGCGGGAGCTACGAGCAGTTCTTC.

This clonotype has only one observation. An end of the junction does not agree with germline; a read error may underlie this. The chain joins TRBV29-1 to TRBJ1-4; D ambiguous. Germline V gene sequence: CDR1 SQVTM, CDR2 ANQGSEA. The CDR3 has 11 residues. The CDR3 DNA is TGCAGCGTTGAACTAGATGAAAAACTGTCTTTT. It yields the protein CSVELDEKLSF.

The chain joins TRBV12-3 or TRBV12-4 to TRBJ2-1; the D gene is possibly TRBD1 (6 bases). This CDR3 comprises 12 residues. V shed 4 bases and J shed 11 bases, with 12 bases lying between them. CDR3 residues: CASSYRAVQQFF. In nucleotides, the CDR3 is TGTGCCAGCAGTTACAGGGCCGTACAGCAGTTCTTC.

This chain joins TRBV20-1 and TRBJ2-7, with 10 positions matching TRBD2. Germline CDR1 is DFQATT and CDR2 is SNEGSKA (reference sequence). The ends lost 3 bases at V and 4 bases at J; junction bases unmatched: 18. CDR3 size: 18 residues. CDR3 bases: TGCAGTGCTAGTAGCATCTGGGCTAGCGGGAGAAATATGTACGAGCAGTACTTC. Translation: CSASSIWASGRNMYEQYF.

This clonotype has more than one count but fewer than ten. The rearrangement links TRBV15 to TRBJ1-2; the D is unclear. The CDR3 extends over 13 amino acids. Trimming removed 5 bases from V and 0 bases from J, with 7 bases in between. The V gene's germline CDR1 is LNHNV and CDR2 YYDKDF (reference sequence). This chain's CDR3 is CATSPNTNYGYTF. CDR3 nucleotide sequence: TGTGCCACCAGCCCTAATACTAACTATGGCTACACCTTC.

This clonotype was observed a single time. The genes are TRBV24-1 and TRBJ2-5; 9 positions match TRBD2. This CDR3 region has 21 residues. Germline-derived CDR1 and CDR2 are KGHDR and SFDVKD. V lost 2 bases, J lost 5 bases, and 23 bases stayed unmatched. In DNA form, the CDR3 reads TGTGCCACCAGTGATTCAAAAAAGATGACTAGCGGTGGCCTGAAGGGGGAGACCCAGTACTTC. It yields the protein CATSDSKKMTSGGLKGETQYF.

The chain uses TRBV6-6 and TRBJ2-3, with 7 nucleotides matching TRBD2. Unmatched junction bases numbered 9, after V lost 8 bases and J lost 4 bases. CDR1 MNHNY and CDR2 SVGAGI come from the germline V gene (reference sequence). The CDR3 is 14 amino acids. CDR3 sequence reads: CASLEGGPSDTQYF. The DNA for the CDR3 is TGTGCCAGCTTAGAGGGAGGGCCCTCAGATACGCAGTATTTT.

The V call is TRBV20-1, the J call TRBJ2-5; the match to TRBD2 covers 13 bases. The J call may not be correct, given that the DNA end is closer to TRBJ2-1. This CDR3 has 16 amino acids. Looked up from germline, CDR1 is DFQATT and CDR2 is SNEGSKA (reference sequence). CDR3 coding DNA: TGCAGTGGTCTGGGACTAGCGGGGTTTAATATCAATGAGCAGTTCTTC. It encodes CSGLGLAGFNINEQFF.

This rearrangement joins TRBV5-1 to TRBJ2-1; 8 positions agree with TRBD1. CDR3 size: 13 residues. Germline loops: CDR1 SGHRS, CDR2 YFSETQ. The V gene end was trimmed by 3 bases and the J gene end by 8 bases; junction bases not matched to a gene: 4. The CDR3 DNA follows: TGCGCCAGCAGCTGGGACAGGTTCGATGAGCAGTTCTTC. It translates to CASSWDRFDEQFF.

This clonotype was seen many times. The chain recombines TRBV12-3 or TRBV12-4 with TRBJ1-2, with D unresolved. This CDR3 spans 14 amino acids. The V end was cut by 3 bases, the J end by 2 bases, with 10 bases between. The CDR3 spells CASSFGTANYGYTF. The CDR3 DNA sequence: TGTGCCAGCAGTTTTGGCACGGCAAACTATGGCTACACCTTC.

The chain joins TRBV27 to TRBJ2-5; possibly TRBD1 for D (5 bases). The CDR3 extends over 14 amino acids. V was clipped by 6 bases and J by 5 bases, with 16 bases between them. The germline CDR1 and CDR2 sequences are MNHEY and SMNVEV (reference sequence). The CDR3 DNA reads TGTGCCAGCAGCCCCCGTAGGGGCGGCGAGACCCAGTACTTC. Its translation is CASSPRRGGETQYF.

This clonotype was observed a handful of times. The V call is TRBV12-3 or TRBV12-4, the J call TRBJ2-3; TRBD2 is a possible D gene (5 bases). V lost 1 base, J lost 1 base, and 9 bases lay in between. The CDR3 is made up of 15 amino acids. DNA for the CDR3: TGTGCCAGCAGTTTAGAAACTAGGGGCACAGATACGCAGTATTTT. Encoded protein: CASSLETRGTDTQYF.

The rearrangement links TRBV5-6 to TRBJ2-5; D is ambiguous. The DNA matches TRBJ2-7 better at its end, which makes the J call doubtful. Germline-derived CDR1 and CDR2 are SGHDT and YYEEEE. There are 11 residues in the CDR3. This chain's CDR3 is CASSLFGEQYF. In nucleotides, the CDR3 is TGTGCCAGCAGCTTGTTTGGCGAGCAGTACTTC.

This clonotype came up a few times. The chain combines TRBV20-1 with TRBJ2-3, with 10 bases that match TRBD2. With V trimmed by 1 base and J by 2 bases, 3 bases remained unmatched. This CDR3 contains 15 residues. Looked up from germline, CDR1 is DFQATT and CDR2 is SNEGSKA (reference sequence). CDR3 residues: CSARASGGHTDTQYF. The CDR3 nucleotides read TGCAGTGCTAGAGCTAGCGGGGGCCACACAGATACGCAGTATTTT.

This chain links TRBV7-8 with TRBJ1-4; perhaps TRBD1 as D (5 bases). Germline V gene sequence: CDR1 SGHVS, CDR2 FQNEAQ. V shed 5 bases and J shed 8 bases, with 18 bases lying between them. The CDR3 is made up of 15 amino acids. The CDR3 is CASSTGLLGPEKLFF. CDR3 bases: TGTGCCAGCAGCACGGGACTCCTGGGGCCGGAAAAACTGTTTTTT.

J is TRBJ2-3 and V is TRBV24-1, with 10 bases lining up with TRBD2. Germline-derived CDR1 and CDR2 are KGHDR and SFDVKD. With V trimmed by 2 bases and J by 2 bases, 3 bases remained unmatched. The CDR3 spans 16 residues. Written as DNA, the CDR3 is TGTGCCACCAGTGATTGGACTAGCGGTTCCACAGATACGCAGTATTTT. Protein product: CATSDWTSGSTDTQYF.

The table lists this clonotype with a few counts. In DNA form, the CDR3 reads TGCGCCAGCAGCTTGGGAGGCAGGAGGAAAAACATTCAGTACTTC. It yields the protein CASSLGGRRKNIQYF. The genes are TRBV5-1 and TRBJ2-4; D perhaps matches TRBD2 (5 bases). Germline CDR1 and CDR2: SGHRS and YFSETQ. Trimming took off 0 bases at V and 4 bases at J, with 11 bases between the two ends. The CDR3 is 15 residues long. Drawing the rest from reference TRBV5-1 and TRBJ2-4, the complete variable domain is KAGVTQTPRYLIKTRGQQVTLSCSPISGHRSVSWYQQTPGQGLQFLFEYFSETQRNKGNFPGRFSGRQFSNSRSEMNVSTLELGDSALYLCASSLGGRRKNIQYFGAGTRLSVL.

The chain couples TRBV4-3 to TRBJ2-2; 9 nucleotides line up with TRBD2. The CDR3 is made up of 18 amino acids. Germline CDR1 reads LGHNA; CDR2 reads YSLEER. The junction had 13 bases not matched to a gene; V was cut back by 0 bases and J by 8 bases. The CDR3 DNA sequence: TGCGCCAGCAGCCAAGATCCTGCTAGCGGGATTGTACAGGGGGAGCTGTTTTTT. Translated: CASSQDPASGIVQGELFF.

This clonotype occurred many times. The genes are TRBV6-5 and TRBJ2-5; 10 positions agree with TRBD2. The DNA matches TRBJ2-7 better at its end, which makes the J call doubtful. CDR1 is MNHEY and CDR2 is SVGAGI in the germline V gene. The CDR3 loop spans 14 amino acids. CDR3 residues: CASSRTSGAYEQYF. CDR3 nucleotides: TGTGCCAGCAGTCGGACTAGCGGAGCCTACGAGCAGTACTTC.

The table lists this clonotype with a few counts. V and J are TRBV29-1 and TRBJ1-1; the D is unclear. Trimming removed 5 bases at V and 1 base at J, with 11 bases between. The germline gives CDR1 SQVTM, CDR2 ANQGSEA. The CDR3 consists of 13 residues. The CDR3 region is CSVRVGGNTEAFF. As DNA, the CDR3 is TGCAGCGTTCGCGTGGGAGGGAACACTGAAGCTTTCTTT.

V and J are TRBV29-1 and TRBJ2-1, with 9 bases aligning to TRBD1. The junction had 2 bases not matched to a gene; V was cut back by 7 bases and J by 1 base. Looked up from germline, CDR1 is SQVTM and CDR2 is ANQGSEA. The CDR3 loop spans 13 amino acids. CDR3: CSAGTGSYNEQFF. In DNA, the CDR3 is TGCAGCGCCGGGACAGGGTCCTACAATGAGCAGTTCTTC.

There are a few counts of this clonotype. A single base separates this from a much larger clone, so it may be a read error. V is TRBV20-1 and J is TRBJ2-7; a weak D match, TRBD1 (5 bases). The CDR3 covers 13 residues. Germline V lookup: CDR1 DFQATT, CDR2 SNEGSKA (reference sequence). The CDR3 loop is CSASWGIGYGQYF. CDR3 sequence (DNA): TGCAGTGCTAGTTGGGGCATCGGGTACGGGCAGTACTTC.

About this clonotype itself: An end of the junction does not agree with germline; a read error may underlie this. The chain combines TRBV29-1 with TRBJ2-3, with D tentatively TRBD2 (7 bases). Germline loops: CDR1 SQVTM, CDR2 ANQGSEA. The CDR3 has 14 residues. CDR3 DNA: TGCAGCGTTGAAACGGGGATGGGGGGGACAACACGGCGTTTT. Translated, it gives CSVETGMGGTTRRF.

Many counts were recorded for this clonotype. The rearrangement links TRBV12-3 or TRBV12-4 to TRBJ2-1; 8 positions match TRBD2. With V trimmed by 4 bases and J by 7 bases, 6 bases remained unmatched. The CDR3 runs to 14 residues. The CDR3 DNA follows: TGTGCCAGCAGTTCCGGGACTAGTGGGAATGAGCAGTTCTTC. Protein: CASSSGTSGNEQFF.

The CDR3 DNA reads as TGTGCCAGCAGGGACACATACGAGCAGTACTTC. Encoded protein: CASRDTYEQYF. This rearrangement joins TRBV2 to TRBJ2-7, with D perhaps matching TRBD1 (5 bases). Trimming shortened V by 6 bases and J by 4 bases, and 7 bases separated the two germline ends. In germline, CDR1 is SNHLY, CDR2 FYNNEI. This CDR3 comprises 11 residues.

This clonotype was detected a few times. This chain joins TRBV3-1 and TRBJ2-1; possibly TRBD2 for D (6 bases). This CDR3 has 16 residues. CDR1 and CDR2 (germline): LGHDT, YNNKEL (reference sequence). The V gene lost 4 bases and the J gene lost 3 bases, with 16 bases spanning the gap. CDR3 DNA: TGTGCCAGCAGCCCCACCGGGCGGGGCGTCTACAATGAGCAGTTCTTC. Protein product: CASSPTGRGVYNEQFF.